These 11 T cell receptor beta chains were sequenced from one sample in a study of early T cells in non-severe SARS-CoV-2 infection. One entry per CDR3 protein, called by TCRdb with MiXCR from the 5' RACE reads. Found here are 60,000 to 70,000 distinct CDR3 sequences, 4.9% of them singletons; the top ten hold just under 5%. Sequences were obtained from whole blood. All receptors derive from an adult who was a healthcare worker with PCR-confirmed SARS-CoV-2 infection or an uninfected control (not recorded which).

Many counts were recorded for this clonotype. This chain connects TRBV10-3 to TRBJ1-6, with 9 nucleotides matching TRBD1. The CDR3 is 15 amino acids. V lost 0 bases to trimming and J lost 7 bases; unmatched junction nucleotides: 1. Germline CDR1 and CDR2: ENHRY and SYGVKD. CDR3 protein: CAISESDRGNSPLHF. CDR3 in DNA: TGTGCCATCAGTGAGTCGGACAGGGGCAATTCACCCCTCCACTTT.

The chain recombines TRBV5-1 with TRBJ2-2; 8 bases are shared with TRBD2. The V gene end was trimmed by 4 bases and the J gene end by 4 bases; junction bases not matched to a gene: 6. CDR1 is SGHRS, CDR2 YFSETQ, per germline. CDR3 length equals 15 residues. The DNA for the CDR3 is TGCGCCAGCAGCCCCTCGGGGGGGCTCACCGGGGAGCTGTTTTTT. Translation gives CASSPSGGLTGELFF.

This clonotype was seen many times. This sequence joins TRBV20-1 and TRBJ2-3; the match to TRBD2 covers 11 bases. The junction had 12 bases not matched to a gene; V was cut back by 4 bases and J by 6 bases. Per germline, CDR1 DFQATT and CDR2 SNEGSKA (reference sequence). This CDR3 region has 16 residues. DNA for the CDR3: TGCAGTGCTACTAGCGGGAGGCTATCTAAACAGGATACGCAGTATTTT. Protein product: CSATSGRLSKQDTQYF.

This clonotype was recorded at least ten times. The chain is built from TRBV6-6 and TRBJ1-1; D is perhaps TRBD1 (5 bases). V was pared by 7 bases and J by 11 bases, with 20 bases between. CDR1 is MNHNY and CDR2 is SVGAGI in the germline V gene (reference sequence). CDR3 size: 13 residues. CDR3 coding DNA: TGTGCCAGCATAGGGGACCGCTGGACGGAGGCTTTCTTT. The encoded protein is CASIGDRWTEAFF.

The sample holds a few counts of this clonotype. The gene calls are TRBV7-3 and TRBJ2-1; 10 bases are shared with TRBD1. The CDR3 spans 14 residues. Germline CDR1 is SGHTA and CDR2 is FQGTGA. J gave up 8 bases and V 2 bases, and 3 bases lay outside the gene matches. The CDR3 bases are TGTGCCAGCAGCTTATTTGGGACAGGGGATGAGCAGTTCTTC. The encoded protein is CASSLFGTGDEQFF.

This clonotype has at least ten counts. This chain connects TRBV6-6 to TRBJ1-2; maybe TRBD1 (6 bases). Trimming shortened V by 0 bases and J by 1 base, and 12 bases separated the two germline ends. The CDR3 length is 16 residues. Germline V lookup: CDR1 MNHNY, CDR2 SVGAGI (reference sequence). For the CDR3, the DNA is TGTGCCAGCAGTTACTCTCCGGGGGCAAGTAACTATGGCTACACCTTC. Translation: CASSYSPGASNYGYTF.

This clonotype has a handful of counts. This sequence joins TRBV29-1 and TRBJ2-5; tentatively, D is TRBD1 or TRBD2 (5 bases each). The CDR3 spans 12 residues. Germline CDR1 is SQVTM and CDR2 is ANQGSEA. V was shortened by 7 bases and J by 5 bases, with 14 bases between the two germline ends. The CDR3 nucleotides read TGCAGCGCCAGGGAGACGTTTGAGACCCAGTACTTC. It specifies CSARETFETQYF. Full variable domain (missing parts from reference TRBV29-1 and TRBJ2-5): SAVISQKPSRDICQRGTSLTIQCQVDSQVTMMFWYRQQPGQSLTLIATANQGSEATYESGFVIDKFPISRPNLTFSTLTVSNMSPEDSSIYLCSARETFETQYFGPGTRLLVL.

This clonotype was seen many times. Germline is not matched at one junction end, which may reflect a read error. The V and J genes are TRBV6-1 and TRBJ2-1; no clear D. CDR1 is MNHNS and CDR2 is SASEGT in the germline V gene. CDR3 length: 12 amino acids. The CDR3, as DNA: TGTGCCAGCAGCCTCGAGACGAGACAATCGGTCTTC. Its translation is CASSLETRQSVF.

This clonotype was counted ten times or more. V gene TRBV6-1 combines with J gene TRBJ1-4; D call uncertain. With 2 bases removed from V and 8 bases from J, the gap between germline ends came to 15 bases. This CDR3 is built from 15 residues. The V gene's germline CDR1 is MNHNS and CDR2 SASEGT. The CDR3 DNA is TGTGCCAGCAGTGAAATTCAAGTATTTAGCGAAAAACTGTTTTTT. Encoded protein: CASSEIQVFSEKLFF.

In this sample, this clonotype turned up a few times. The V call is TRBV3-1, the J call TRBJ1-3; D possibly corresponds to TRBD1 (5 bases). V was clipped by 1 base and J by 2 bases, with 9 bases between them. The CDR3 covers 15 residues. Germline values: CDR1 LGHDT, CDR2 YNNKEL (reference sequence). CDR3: CASSQGRRAGNTIYF. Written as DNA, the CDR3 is TGTGCCAGCAGCCAAGGGCGCAGGGCTGGAAACACCATATATTTT.

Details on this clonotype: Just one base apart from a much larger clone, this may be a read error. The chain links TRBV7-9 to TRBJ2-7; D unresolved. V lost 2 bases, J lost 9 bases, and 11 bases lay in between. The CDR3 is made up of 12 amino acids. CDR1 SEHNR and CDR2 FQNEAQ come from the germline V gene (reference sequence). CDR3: CASSLKRAVQYF. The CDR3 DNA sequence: TGTGCCAGCAGCTTAAAAAGGGCGGTGCAGTACTTC.